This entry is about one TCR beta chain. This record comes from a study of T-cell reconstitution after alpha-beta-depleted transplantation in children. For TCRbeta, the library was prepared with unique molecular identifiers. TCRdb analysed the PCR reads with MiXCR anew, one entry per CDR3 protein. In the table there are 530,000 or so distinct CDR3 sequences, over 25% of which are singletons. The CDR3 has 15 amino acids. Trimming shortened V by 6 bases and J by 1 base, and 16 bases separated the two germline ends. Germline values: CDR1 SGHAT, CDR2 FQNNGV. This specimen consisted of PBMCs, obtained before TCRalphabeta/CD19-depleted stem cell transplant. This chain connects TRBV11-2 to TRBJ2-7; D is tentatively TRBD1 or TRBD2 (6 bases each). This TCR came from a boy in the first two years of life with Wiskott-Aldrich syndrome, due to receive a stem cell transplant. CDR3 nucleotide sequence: TGTGCCAGCAGTTTCCGGGGGCCCCTATCCTACGAGCAGTACTTC. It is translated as CASSFRGPLSYEQYF.